The TCR beta chain under discussion was sequenced for a study of T cells expressing NK-cell markers. Study background: Sorted CD3+CD56-NKG2C+, CD3+CD56+NKG2C+ and CD3+CD56+NKG2C- T cells supplied the TCR beta repertoires.

Germline CDR1 MNHEY, CDR2 SVGEGT. The length of the CDR3 is 12 residues. In regard to this clonotype: What it binds is not known.

With UMIs, 5'RACE template switching was used to make TCR beta cDNA. TCRdb reprocessed the 5' RACE reads and keeps a single row for each CDR3 protein, giving no DNA. This table holds a few hundred thousand distinct CDR3 sequences. General observations from the study: HCMV specificity of the expanded NKG2C+ T cell clones stayed unclear. Dominant NKG2C+ clonotypes were found to form about 1.0-7.0% of CD8+ T cells in over five donors.

Sequenced: blood T cells: a sorted CD56 or NKG2C T cell subset, CD4+ or CD8+ T cells, or bulk PBMC T cells (not recorded which). The receptor comes from a young man in good health. The chain has TRBV6-2 or TRBV6-3 and TRBJ2-7. CDR3 amino acids: CASSYPHDEQYF.